This entry is about one TCR beta chain. This clone was recorded only once. Which antigen it targets is not known. Base-call qualities are not available, and no considerably larger clone is one nucleotide away. The intended sense of this specimen's time point label: cells obtained before transplantation from donor or recipient. CD3+CD4+ and CD3+CD8+ populations were FACS-sorted from unstimulated pre-transplant donor and recipient cells taken from spleen or lymph nodes. The library was built by means of the immunoSEQ multiplex PCR assay. For most patients, genomic DNA was isolated with the Qiagen DNeasy Blood and Tissue Kit and shipped frozen to Adaptive Biotechnologies for TCR sequencing. Adaptive Biotechnologies carried out high-throughput TCR-beta CDR3 sequencing of genomic DNA for most patients. Per the original workflow: Adaptive's ImmunoSEQ software supplied the TCR sequencing data for 18 patients, while MiXCR and VDJtools were used to process three other patients. CD4 versus CD8 sorting errors were corrected by removing sequences found in both subsets at a frequency ratio below 5:1. Because the origin of CDR3 nucleotide sequences shared between donor and recipient could not be assigned, those sequences were removed. At least 2-fold expansion over unstimulated cells and a minimum CFSE-low frequency of 0.002% (template counts) or 0.001% (read counts) were required for clones to be classified as alloreactive. A clone was considered mappable if detected in the sequenced pre-transplant spleen, lymph node, or MLR CFSE-low populations of the donor or recipient. The cumulative frequency of alloreactive clones was calculated as a percentage of all sequences, weighted by copy number. The immuneACCESS repertoire file appears here via TCRdb, limited to in-frame rearrangements. These files lack a portion of the clones; in checked studies, under half of the deficit traces to unresolved V genes, and the cause of the others is not known. That table is the source of V, J and clone size, and D and trimming were worked out from the DNA. This sample comprises 90,000 to 130,000 clones, just under 95% of them detected only once. Jointly, the top ten make up 1.2% of the sample.

Including the terminal cysteine and phenylalanine, the CDR3 comprises 16 residues. The DNA shown is the 48-base CDR3, in frame from base 1. The junction shows trimming of 0 bases on V and 0 bases on J, and the gene matches do not reach 1 base of it. CDR1 is given as MNHEY and CDR2 as SVGAGI, both from the germline V gene. The sample originates from a study of graft-versus-host responses after intestinal transplantation (dated by TCRdb to 2020 to 2023). For the wider study: The transplants that recipients received were multivisceral, liver-intestinal, or isolated intestinal. After intestinal transplantation, graft-versus-host and host-versus-graft alloreactive T cell clones in the graft, circulation and bone marrow were tracked using bulk TCR-beta CDR3 sequencing. A peak of at least 4% donor T cells among recipient peripheral blood mononuclear cells was the definition used for donor T cell macrochimerism. Every recipient was given anti-thymocyte globulin induction, followed by approximately three years of maintenance tacrolimus and steroids. Instead of going to the commercial service, samples from three later patients were sequenced in-house on an Illumina MiSeq and processed with MiXCR. To identify alloreactive clones, pre-transplant mixed lymphocyte reaction products were sequenced and compared with unstimulated pre-transplant donor and recipient T cells. A cohort of approximately 24 intestinal transplant recipients, including one retransplant, was enrolled, and 3 patients lacking pretransplant specimens were excluded.

On the study overall, not on this receptor specifically: In the allografts of patients with donor T cell macrochimerism, GvH to HvG T cell clonal ratios were high. The relatively low number and heterogeneity of intestinal transplant patients limited the conclusions. Early after transplant, peak levels of circulating GvH clones were associated with declines in HvG clones. GvH clones were found in recipient bone marrow, and some of the GvH clones appeared earlier in ileal mucosa or blood, which is consistent with an intestinal mucosal origin.

This receptor was identified in a human donor who was the organ donor for an intestinal transplant. This sample comprised unstimulated CD8+ T cells sorted from spleen or lymph node cells, obtained before transplant. The chain uses TRBV6-5 and TRBJ2-7, with 11 middle bases fitting TRBD2. The nucleotide sequence is TGTGCCAGCAGTTACTCGACTAGCGGGATCTCCTACGAGCAGTACTTC. This codes for CASSYSTSGISYEQYF.